The T cell receptor (beta chain) described here comes from a study of cytomegalovirus exposure and HLA in healthy donors. The CDR3 runs 14 residues. The germline V and J ends were trimmed by 0 bases and 3 bases, with 9 bases remaining between them. In germline, CDR1 is SGHNT, CDR2 YYREEE (reference sequence). Note on this clone: The antigen is undetermined.

Findings and limits, study-wide: Relative to the approximately 700-donor mean, N-insertions were reportedly fewer in an Asian-associated ancestry cluster in a later analysis.

PCR involved 60 Vbeta and 13 Jbeta primers. The assay was immunoSEQ multiplex PCR, and TCRdb's table has in-frame clones only and misses some. The table has 200,000 to 250,000 clones, about 83% seen once. The TCR originated in a human donor in good health. This chain uses TRBV5-4 with TRBJ1-2; possible D gene TRBD1, 6 bases. The source material was PBMCs. This CDR3 is CASSLDGGDYGYTF. The CDR3 nucleotides read TGTGCCAGCAGCTTGGATGGGGGCGACTATGGCTACACCTTC.